The T cell receptor (beta chain) under discussion was sequenced for a study of T cell responses to AZD1222 COVID-19 vaccine. Assay: immunoSEQ multiplex PCR; the TCRdb copy retains only in-frame clones and omits some. The repertoire holds approximately 100,000 clones, with 85% to 90% as singletons. Points on this clone: Antigen: not known.

In germline, CDR1 is GTSNPN, CDR2 SVGIG (reference sequence). This CDR3 contains 15 residues. V was cut by 5 bases and J by 5 bases, with 21 bases left in between. Findings and limits, study-wide: Only a handful of AZD1222 recipients were seropositive at baseline. Spike-wide vaccine-associated CD4 TCRs dominated at 160-218 and 743-854.

The rearrangement links TRBV30 to TRBJ1-2; possible D gene TRBD1, 6 bases. The receptor comes from an adult who received the AZD1222 COVID-19 vaccine. The starting material was peripheral blood, obtained 28 days after the second AZD1222 dose. The CDR3 DNA sequence: TGTGCCTGGGGAAGGACAGCTGGGATCTGGTATGGCTACACCTTC. Its translation: CAWGRTAGIWYGYTF.